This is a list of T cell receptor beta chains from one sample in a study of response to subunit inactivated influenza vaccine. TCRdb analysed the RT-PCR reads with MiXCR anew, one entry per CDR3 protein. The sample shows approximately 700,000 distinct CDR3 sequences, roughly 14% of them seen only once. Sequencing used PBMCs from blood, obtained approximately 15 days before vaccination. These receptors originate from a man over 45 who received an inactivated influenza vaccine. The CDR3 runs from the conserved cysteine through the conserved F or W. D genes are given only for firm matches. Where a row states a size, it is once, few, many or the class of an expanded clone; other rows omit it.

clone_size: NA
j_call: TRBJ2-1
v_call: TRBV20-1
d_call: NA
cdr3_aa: CSASPGGGTSNEQFF
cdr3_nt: TGCAGTGCTAGTCCCGGAGGCGGGACTTCCAATGAGCAGTTCTTC

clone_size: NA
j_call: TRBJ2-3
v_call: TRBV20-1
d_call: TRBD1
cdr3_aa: CSAYSGQGNTDTQYF
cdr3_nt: TGCAGTGCCTATTCAGGACAGGGTAACACAGATACGCAGTATTTT

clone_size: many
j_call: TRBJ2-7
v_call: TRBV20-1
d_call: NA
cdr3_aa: CSARALGTMAYEQYF
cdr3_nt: TGCAGTGCTAGAGCTCTCGGGACAATGGCCTACGAGCAGTACTTC

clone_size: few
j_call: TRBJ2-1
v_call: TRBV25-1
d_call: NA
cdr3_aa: CASSPPGPYNEQFF
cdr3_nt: TGTGCCAGCAGTCCCCCCGGACCTTACAATGAGCAGTTCTTC

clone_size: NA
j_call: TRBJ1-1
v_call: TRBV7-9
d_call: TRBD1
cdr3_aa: CASSSRGTGNFF
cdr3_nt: TGTGCCAGCAGCTCCCGGGGGACAGGGAATTTCTTT

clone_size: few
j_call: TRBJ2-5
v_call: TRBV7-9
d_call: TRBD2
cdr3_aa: CASSSSGTSVETQYF
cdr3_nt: TGTGCCAGCAGCTCGTCCGGGACTAGCGTGGAGACCCAGTACTTC

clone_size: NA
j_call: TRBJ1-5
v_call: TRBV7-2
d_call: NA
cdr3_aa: CASSSRDQNQPQHF
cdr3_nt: TGTGCCAGCAGCTCCCGGGACCAAAATCAGCCCCAGCATTTT

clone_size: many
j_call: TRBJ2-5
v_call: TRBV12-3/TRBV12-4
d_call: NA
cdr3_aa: CASSLGGSGETQYF
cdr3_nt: TGCGCCAGCAGCTTGGGGGGTTCCGGGGAGACCCAGTACTTC

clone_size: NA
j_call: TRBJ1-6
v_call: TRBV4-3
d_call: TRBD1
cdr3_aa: CASSQVADRGNSPIHF
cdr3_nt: TGCGCCAGCAGCCAAGTCGCGGACAGGGGTAATTCACCCATCCACTTT

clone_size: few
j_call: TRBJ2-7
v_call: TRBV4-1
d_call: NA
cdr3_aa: CASSPYQGTEQYF
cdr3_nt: TGCGCCAGCAGCCCCTACCAGGGAACCGAGCAGTACTTC

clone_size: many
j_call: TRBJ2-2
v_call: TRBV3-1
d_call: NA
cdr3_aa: CASISLGTGELFF
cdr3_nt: TGTGCCAGCATCTCGCTAGGCACCGGGGAGCTGTTTTTT

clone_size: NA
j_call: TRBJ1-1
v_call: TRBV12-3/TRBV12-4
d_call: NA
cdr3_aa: CASSPGQRLTNTEAFF
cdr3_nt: TGTGCCAGCAGTCCTGGACAGCGCCTAACGAACACTGAAGCTTTCTTT

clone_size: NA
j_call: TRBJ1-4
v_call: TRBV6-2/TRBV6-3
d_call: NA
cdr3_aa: CASRPGVVEKLFF
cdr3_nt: TGTGCCAGCAGACCGGGGGTGGTTGAAAAACTGTTTTTT

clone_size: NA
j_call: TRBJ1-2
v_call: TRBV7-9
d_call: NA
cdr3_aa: CASSPSTVPYYGYTF
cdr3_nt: TGTGCCAGCAGCCCAAGCACAGTTCCCTACTATGGCTACACCTTC

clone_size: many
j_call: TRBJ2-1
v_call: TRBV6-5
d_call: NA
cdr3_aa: CASSSTGNEQFF
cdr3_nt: TGTGCCAGCAGCTCGACAGGAAATGAGCAGTTCTTC

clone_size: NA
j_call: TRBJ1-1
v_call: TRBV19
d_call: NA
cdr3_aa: CASSPGTYTEAFF
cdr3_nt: TGTGCCAGTAGTCCCGGGACCTACACTGAAGCTTTCTTT

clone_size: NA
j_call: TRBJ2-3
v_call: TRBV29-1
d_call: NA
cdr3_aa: CSVDGLNPDTQYF
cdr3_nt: TGCAGCGTTGATGGATTAAATCCAGATACGCAGTATTTT

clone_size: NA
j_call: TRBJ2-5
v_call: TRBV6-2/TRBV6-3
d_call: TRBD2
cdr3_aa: CASSSGLAGGPAETQYF
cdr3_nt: TGTGCCAGCAGCTCGGGACTAGCGGGGGGGCCGGCGGAGACCCAGTACTTC

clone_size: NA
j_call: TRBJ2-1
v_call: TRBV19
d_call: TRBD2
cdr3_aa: CASSKLVAGAPGEQFF
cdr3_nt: TGTGCCAGTAGTAAGTTGGTAGCGGGAGCCCCTGGGGAGCAGTTCTTC

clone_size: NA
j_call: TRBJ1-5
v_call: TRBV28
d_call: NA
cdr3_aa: CASILTGGNQPQHF
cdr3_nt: TGTGCCAGCATTTTGACAGGTGGAAATCAGCCCCAGCATTTT

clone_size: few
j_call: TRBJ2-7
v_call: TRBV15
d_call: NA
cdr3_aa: CATSRDPVWGSGGAYEQYF
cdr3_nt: TGTGCCACCAGCAGAGATCCCGTATGGGGAAGTGGTGGGGCCTACGAGCAGTACTTC

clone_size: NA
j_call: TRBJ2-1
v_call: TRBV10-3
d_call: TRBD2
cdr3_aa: CAISESGGGIYNEQFF
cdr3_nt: TGTGCCATCAGTGAGTCCGGGGGGGGAATCTACAATGAGCAGTTCTTC

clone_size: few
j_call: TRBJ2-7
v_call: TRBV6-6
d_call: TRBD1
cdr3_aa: CASRPGDSRQYF
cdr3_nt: TGTGCCAGCAGACCTGGGGACAGCCGGCAGTACTTC

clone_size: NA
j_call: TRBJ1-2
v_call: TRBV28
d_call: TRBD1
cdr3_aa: CASSLQTGNYGYTF
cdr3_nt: TGTGCCAGCAGTTTACAGACAGGGAACTATGGCTACACCTTC

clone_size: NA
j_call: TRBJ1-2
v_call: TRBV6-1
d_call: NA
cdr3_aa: CASSEASTELYGYTF
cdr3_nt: TGTGCCAGCAGTGAAGCCTCGACAGAACTCTATGGCTACACCTTC

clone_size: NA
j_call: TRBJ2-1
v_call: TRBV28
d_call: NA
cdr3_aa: CASSWGRYNEQFF
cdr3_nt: TGTGCCAGCAGTTGGGGACGATACAATGAGCAGTTCTTC

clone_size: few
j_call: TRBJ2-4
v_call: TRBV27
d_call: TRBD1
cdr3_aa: CASSPSPGTGAGTKNIQYF
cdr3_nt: TGTGCCAGCAGTCCAAGTCCCGGGACAGGGGCGGGGACCAAAAACATTCAGTACTTC

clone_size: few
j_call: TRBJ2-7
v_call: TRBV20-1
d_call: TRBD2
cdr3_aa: CSARSGSKNEQYF
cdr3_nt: TGCAGTGCTAGGAGCGGGAGTAAGAATGAGCAGTACTTC

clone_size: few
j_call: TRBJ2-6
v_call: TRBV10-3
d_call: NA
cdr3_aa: CAITSGRGTGANVLTF
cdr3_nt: TGTGCCATCACCTCCGGACGGGGAACTGGGGCCAACGTCCTGACTTTC

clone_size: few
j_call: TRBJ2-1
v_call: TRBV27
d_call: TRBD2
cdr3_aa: CASSSWLGLAIF
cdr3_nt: TGTGCCAGCAGTTCATGGTTGGGACTAGCAATCTTC

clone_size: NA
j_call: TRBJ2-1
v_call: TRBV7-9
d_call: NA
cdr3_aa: CASSAGTVYNEQFF
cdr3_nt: TGTGCCAGCAGCGCCGGGACGGTTTACAATGAGCAGTTCTTC

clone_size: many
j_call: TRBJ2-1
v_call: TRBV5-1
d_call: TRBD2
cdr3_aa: CASSLVGLAGGPYNEQFF
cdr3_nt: TGCGCCAGCAGCTTGGTTGGACTAGCGGGAGGCCCATACAATGAGCAGTTCTTC

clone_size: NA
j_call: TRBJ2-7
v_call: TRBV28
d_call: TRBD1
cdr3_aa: CASSSLGQGDEQYF
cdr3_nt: TGTGCCAGCAGTTCTTTAGGACAGGGGGACGAGCAGTACTTC

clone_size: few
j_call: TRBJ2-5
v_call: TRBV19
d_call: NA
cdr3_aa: CASRSRADQETQYF
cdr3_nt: TGTGCCAGTAGATCCAGGGCCGACCAAGAGACCCAGTACTTC

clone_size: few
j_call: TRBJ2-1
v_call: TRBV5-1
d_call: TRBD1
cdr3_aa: CASSLRPGGGDEQFF
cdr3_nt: TGCGCCAGCAGCCTAAGACCAGGGGGCGGGGATGAGCAGTTCTTC

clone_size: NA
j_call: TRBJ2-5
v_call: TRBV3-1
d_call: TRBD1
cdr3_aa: CASSARTGDQTQYF
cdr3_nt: TGTGCCAGCAGCGCGCGGACAGGGGATCAGACCCAGTACTTC

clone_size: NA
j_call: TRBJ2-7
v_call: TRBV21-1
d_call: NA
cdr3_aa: CASSTRDRLSYEQYF
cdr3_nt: TGTGCCAGCAGCACCCGGGACCGACTATCCTACGAGCAGTACTTC

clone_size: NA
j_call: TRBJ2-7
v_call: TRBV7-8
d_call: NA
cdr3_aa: CASSLDTGYLGEQYF
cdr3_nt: TGTGCCAGCAGCTTGGACACCGGTTATCTGGGAGAGCAGTACTTC

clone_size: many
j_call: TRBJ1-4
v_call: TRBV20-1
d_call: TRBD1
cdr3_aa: CSARGWDREGEKLFF
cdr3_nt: TGCAGTGCTAGGGGATGGGACAGGGAAGGAGAAAAACTGTTTTTT

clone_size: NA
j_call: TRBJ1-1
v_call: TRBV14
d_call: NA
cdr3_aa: CASSQDFNTEAFF
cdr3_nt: TGTGCCAGCAGCCAAGACTTTAACACTGAAGCTTTCTTT

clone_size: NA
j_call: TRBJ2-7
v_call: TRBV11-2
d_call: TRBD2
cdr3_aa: CASRGRIGTKNMEQYF
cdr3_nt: TGTGCCAGCAGAGGACGGATCGGGACTAAGAACATGGAGCAGTACTTC

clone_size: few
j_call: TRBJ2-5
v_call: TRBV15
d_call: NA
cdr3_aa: CATSRRAHQETQYF
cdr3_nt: TGTGCCACCAGCAGGAGGGCACACCAAGAGACCCAGTACTTC

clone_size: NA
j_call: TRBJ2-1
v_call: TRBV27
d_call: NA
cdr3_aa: CASSFIQGLYNEQFF
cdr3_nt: TGTGCCAGCAGTTTCATACAGGGACTATACAATGAGCAGTTCTTC

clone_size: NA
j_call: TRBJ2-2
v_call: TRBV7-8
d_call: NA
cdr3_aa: CASSLNPLGGRVTGELFF
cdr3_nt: TGTGCCAGCAGCTTAAACCCCCTAGGAGGCCGAGTCACCGGGGAGCTGTTTTTT

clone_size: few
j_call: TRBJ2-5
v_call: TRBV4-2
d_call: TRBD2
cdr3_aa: CDSSDGGRKETQYF
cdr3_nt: TGTGACAGCAGCGACGGGGGGAGGAAAGAGACCCAGTACTTC

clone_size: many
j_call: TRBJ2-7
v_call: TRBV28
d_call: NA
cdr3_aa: CASGGSAEVYEQYF
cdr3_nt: TGTGCCAGCGGGGGGTCGGCAGAAGTTTACGAGCAGTACTTC